This T cell receptor (beta chain) was captured in a study of cytotoxic CD8 clonotypes in ibrutinib-treated CLL. This clone was found a few times. Its antigen is not known. The assay was immunoSEQ multiplex PCR, and TCRdb's table has in-frame clones only and misses some. The data show 35,000 to 55,000 clones, 60% to 80% seen once. Whole-study findings and limits: Sustained-remission patients were sampled at one set of times and progressing patients at different ones.

This sequence was found in a human donor with chronic lymphocytic leukemia. The input for sequencing was PBMCs, taken after 12 months of ibrutinib treatment.

Written as DNA, the CDR3 is TGTGCCAGCAGCTCAGGACAGCCCACGAACACCGGGGAGCTGTTTTTT. It is translated as CASSSGQPTNTGELFF. The chain combines TRBV5-8 with TRBJ2-2, with D perhaps matching TRBD1 (6 bases). The ends were cut back, 3 bases at V and 0 bases at J, with 12 bases in the middle. There are 16 residues in the CDR3. From germline, CDR1 is SGHTS and CDR2 YDEGEE.